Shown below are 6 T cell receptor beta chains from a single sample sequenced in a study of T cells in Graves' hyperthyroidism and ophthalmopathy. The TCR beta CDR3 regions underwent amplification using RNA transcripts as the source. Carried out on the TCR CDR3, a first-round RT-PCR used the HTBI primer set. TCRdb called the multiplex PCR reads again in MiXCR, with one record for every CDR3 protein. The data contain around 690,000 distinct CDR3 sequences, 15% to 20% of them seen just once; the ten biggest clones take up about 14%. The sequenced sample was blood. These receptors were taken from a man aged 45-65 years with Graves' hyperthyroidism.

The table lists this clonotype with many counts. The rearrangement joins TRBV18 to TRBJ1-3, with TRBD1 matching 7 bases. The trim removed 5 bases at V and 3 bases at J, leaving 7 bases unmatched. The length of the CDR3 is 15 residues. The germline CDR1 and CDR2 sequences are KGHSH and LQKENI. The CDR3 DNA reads TGTGCCAGCTCATCGGGACAGTCGAATGGAAACACCATATATTTT. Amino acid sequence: CASSSGQSNGNTIYF.

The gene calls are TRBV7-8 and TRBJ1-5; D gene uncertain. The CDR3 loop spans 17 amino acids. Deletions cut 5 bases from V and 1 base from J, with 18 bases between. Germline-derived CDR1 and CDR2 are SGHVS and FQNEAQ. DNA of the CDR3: TGTGCCAGCAGCCCCTTCCGAGTTCGGGGAAGCAATCAGCCCCAGCATTTT. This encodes CASSPFRVRGSNQPQHF.

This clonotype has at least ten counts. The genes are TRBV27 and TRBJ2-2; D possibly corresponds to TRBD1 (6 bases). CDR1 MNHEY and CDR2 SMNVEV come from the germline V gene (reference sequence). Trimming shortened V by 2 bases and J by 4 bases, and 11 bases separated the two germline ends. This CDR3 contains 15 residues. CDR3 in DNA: TGTGCCAGCAGTTTAAAAGGGGGTGTCACCGGGGAGCTGTTTTTT. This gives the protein CASSLKGGVTGELFF.

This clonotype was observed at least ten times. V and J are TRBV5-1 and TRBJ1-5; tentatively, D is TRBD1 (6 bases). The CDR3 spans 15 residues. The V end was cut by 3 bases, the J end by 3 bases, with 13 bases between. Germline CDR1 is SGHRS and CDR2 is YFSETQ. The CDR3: CASSYGTRANQPQHF. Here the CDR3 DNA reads TGCGCCAGCAGCTACGGGACACGCGCCAATCAGCCCCAGCATTTT. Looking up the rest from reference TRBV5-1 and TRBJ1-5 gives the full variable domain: KAGVTQTPRYLIKTRGQQVTLSCSPISGHRSVSWYQQTPGQGLQFLFEYFSETQRNKGNFPGRFSGRQFSNSRSEMNVSTLELGDSALYLCASSYGTRANQPQHFGDGTRLSIL.

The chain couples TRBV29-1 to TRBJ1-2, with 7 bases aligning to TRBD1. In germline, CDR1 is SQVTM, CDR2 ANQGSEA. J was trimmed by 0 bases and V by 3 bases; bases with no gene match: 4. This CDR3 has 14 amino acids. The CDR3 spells CSVERQGANYGYTF. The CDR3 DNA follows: TGCAGCGTTGAGAGACAGGGTGCTAACTATGGCTACACCTTC.

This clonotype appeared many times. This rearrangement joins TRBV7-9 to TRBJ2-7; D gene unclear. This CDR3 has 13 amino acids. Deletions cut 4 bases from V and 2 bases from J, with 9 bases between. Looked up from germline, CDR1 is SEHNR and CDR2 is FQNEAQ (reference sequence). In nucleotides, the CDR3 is TGTGCCAGCAGCTCGCCAAATACCTACGAGCAGTACTTC. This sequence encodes CASSSPNTYEQYF.